The 22 T cell receptor beta chains below come from one sample, sequenced in a study of blood T cell repertoires in COVID-19. TCRdb's table, derived via immunoSEQ multiplex PCR, lists solely in-frame clones and lacks some. The sample records 200,000 to 250,000 clones, around nine tenths being singletons. Sequences were obtained from PBMCs or T cells enriched from blood (not recorded which). The source of these receptors is a woman in her fifties or sixties with acute COVID-19.

V gene TRBV6-1 combines with J gene TRBJ1-2; TRBD1 matches 8 bases. V gave up 0 bases and J gave up 5 bases; unmatched junction bases: 8. Germline loops: CDR1 MNHNS, CDR2 SASEGT. The CDR3 is made up of 16 amino acids. CDR3 sequence: CASSEASGTGGYGYTF. The DNA for the CDR3 is TGTGCCAGCAGTGAAGCCTCCGGGACAGGTGGTTATGGCTACACCTTC.

This clone was detected only once. The gene calls are TRBV6-5 and TRBJ2-7; TRBD2 might be the D (5 bases). There are 12 residues in the CDR3. Trimming stripped 9 bases from V and 7 bases from J, with 16 bases between. Germline CDR1 is MNHEY and CDR2 is SVGAGI. For the CDR3, the DNA is TGTGCCAGTTCGGGGTCCTACGAGGAGCAGTACTTC. Amino acids: CASSGSYEEQYF.

The chain joins TRBV4-1 to TRBJ2-7; maybe TRBD1 (6 bases). V was trimmed by 0 bases and J by 3 bases, leaving 18 bases between them. The CDR3 consists of 17 residues. The germline gives CDR1 MGHRA, CDR2 YSYEKL. The CDR3 here is CASSQEAPRGFIYEQYF. CDR3 in DNA: TGCGCCAGCAGCCAAGAGGCGCCCAGGGGCTTCATCTACGAGCAGTACTTC.

The chain couples TRBV12-1 to TRBJ1-5; the D call in the table, TRBD1, was not verified against the DNA. TRBV12-1 is annotated as a pseudogene. This CDR3 region has 15 residues. The CDR3 spells CASSFNRGSNQPQHF. DNA of the CDR3: TGTGCCAGCAGCTTTAACAGGGGGAGCAATCAGCCCCAGCATTTT.

The chain links TRBV5-4 to TRBJ1-2; D gene unclear. This CDR3 is 12 amino acids long. Trimming cost V 4 bases and J 0 bases, with 4 bases left between them. The germline V gene encodes CDR1 SGHNT and CDR2 YYREEE (reference sequence). CDR3 loop: CASSLSNYGYTF. The CDR3 nucleotides are TGTGCCAGCAGCCTCTCTAACTATGGCTACACCTTC.

The chain links TRBV28 to TRBJ2-7; 10 bases line up with TRBD1. From germline, CDR1 is MDHEN and CDR2 SYDVKM. Trimming took 6 bases from V and 5 from J; bases not matched to a gene: 7. This CDR3 has 14 amino acids. The CDR3 bases are TGTGCCAGCAGCATCCCGGACAGGGGGAACGAGCAGTACTTC. Translated: CASSIPDRGNEQYF.

V gene TRBV5-3 combines with J gene TRBJ1-1; D is possibly TRBD1 (6 bases). TRBV5-3 is labeled an ORF, and its function is uncertain. Trimming took off 4 bases at V and 5 bases at J, with 21 bases between the two ends. The CDR3 loop spans 16 amino acids. The CDR3 reads CARSVQLQGVMTEAFF. The DNA for the CDR3 is TGTGCCAGAAGCGTACAACTACAGGGAGTAATGACTGAAGCTTTCTTT.

The chain has TRBV27 and TRBJ1-1; TRBD1 matches at 9 bases. This CDR3 has 14 amino acids. The ends lost 6 bases at V and 3 bases at J; junction bases unmatched: 5. The germline V gene encodes CDR1 MNHEY and CDR2 SMNVEV (reference sequence). The CDR3: CASRRQGVDTEAFF. The CDR3 nucleotides read TGTGCCAGCAGAAGACAGGGGGTCGACACTGAAGCTTTCTTT.

This chain links TRBV27 with TRBJ2-7, with 9 nucleotides matching TRBD2. Per the germline V gene, CDR1 is MNHEY and CDR2 is SMNVEV (reference sequence). V shed 4 bases, J shed 0 bases, and the junction held 4 bases outside the gene matches. The CDR3 totals 15 residues. The CDR3 spells CASSSKGLASYEQYF. Here the CDR3 DNA reads TGTGCCAGCAGTTCCAAGGGACTAGCCTCCTACGAGCAGTACTTC.

V gene TRBV14 combines with J gene TRBJ1-1; the match to TRBD1 covers 8 bases. The CDR3 is made up of 17 amino acids. V lost 2 bases and J lost 0; bases outside the gene matches: 8. CDR1 and CDR2 (germline): SGHDN, FVKESK. CDR3 nucleotide sequence: TGTGCCAGCAGCCAATGGGCCAGGGGGCGTTTGAACACTGAAGCTTTCTTT. This sequence encodes CASSQWARGRLNTEAFF.

The V and J genes are TRBV28 and TRBJ1-2, with TRBD1 matching over 7 bases. The CDR3 runs 14 residues. V was clipped by 6 bases and J by 4 bases; unmatched bases: 8. Germline values: CDR1 MDHEN, CDR2 SYDVKM. CDR3 in amino acids: CASSRLGQVYGYTF. In DNA form, the CDR3 reads TGTGCCAGCAGCCGCCTCGGACAGGTCTATGGCTACACCTTC.

This rearrangement joins TRBV5-6 to TRBJ1-1; D remains ambiguous. CDR1 and CDR2 (germline): SGHDT, YYEEEE. Trimming cost V 0 bases and J 10 bases, with 16 bases left between them. This CDR3 comprises 14 residues. CDR3 DNA sequence: TGTGCCAGCAGCTTGGTTCGAGGAGGCGGGCTAGCTTTCTTT. This gives the protein CASSLVRGGGLAFF.

The CDR3 here is CATTLAGSPNEQFF. CDR3 DNA: TGTGCCACCACACTAGCGGGATCCCCCAATGAGCAGTTCTTC. The chain recombines TRBV28 with TRBJ2-1; 10 bases are a match to TRBD2. The CDR3 covers 14 residues. Per germline, CDR1 MDHEN and CDR2 SYDVKM. J gave up 6 bases and V 10 bases, and 9 bases lay outside the gene matches.

This chain links TRBV6-6 with TRBJ1-1, with D maybe TRBD1 (5 bases). Trimming took 2 bases from V and 0 from J, leaving 10 bases between them. The CDR3 is 15 residues long. Germline loops: CDR1 MNHNY, CDR2 SVGAGI (reference sequence). The CDR3 is CASSYDDRLNTEAFF. The CDR3 DNA reads TGTGCCAGCAGTTACGACGACAGACTGAACACTGAAGCTTTCTTT.

V usage is TRBV7-2 and J usage is TRBJ1-2; 7 nucleotides agree with TRBD1. The CDR3 totals 13 residues. The V segment lost 6 bases and the J segment 4 bases; nucleotides outside the gene matches: 5. Looked up from germline, CDR1 is SGHTA and CDR2 is FQGNSA. The CDR3 region is CASSSYRGYGYTF. The CDR3 DNA reads TGTGCCAGCAGTTCATACAGGGGCTATGGCTACACCTTC.

This rearrangement joins TRBV2 to TRBJ2-1; TRBD2 agrees at 8 bases. The CDR3 runs 14 residues. Germline lookup yields CDR1 SNHLY and CDR2 FYNNEI. Losses at the gene ends were 6 bases for V and 4 bases for J; bases not matched to a gene: 5. In DNA form, the CDR3 reads TGTGCCAGCAGAAAAGTAGCGGGGTACAATGAGCAGTTCTTC. Its protein is CASRKVAGYNEQFF.

This clone has a single count. V is TRBV28 and J is TRBJ1-5; D possibly corresponds to TRBD1 (6 bases). The germline V and J ends were trimmed by 6 bases and 4 bases, with 16 bases remaining between them. The CDR3 extends over 15 amino acids. Germline CDR1 and CDR2: MDHEN and SYDVKM. Written as DNA, the CDR3 is TGTGCCAGCAGGCTCGGGACACGGTCGAATCAGCCCCAGCATTTT. Translation gives CASRLGTRSNQPQHF.

The V call is TRBV7-8, the J call TRBJ2-3; 10 bases agree with TRBD2. The germline CDR1 and CDR2 sequences are SGHVS and FQNEAQ. The CDR3 spans 16 residues. Losses at the gene ends were 5 bases for V and 2 bases for J; bases not matched to a gene: 7. The CDR3 DNA reads as TGTGCCAGCAGCCTCCTAGCGGGAGACTTCACAGATACGCAGTATTTT. As protein: CASSLLAGDFTDTQYF. The entire variable domain, with the rest obtained from reference TRBV7-8 and TRBJ2-3, is as follows: GAGVSQSPRYKVAKRGQDVALRCDPISGHVSLFWYQQALGQGPEFLTYFQNEAQLDKSGLPSDRFFAERPEGSVSTLKIQRTQQEDSAVYLCASSLLAGDFTDTQYFGPGTRLTVL.

The V gene is TRBV2, the J gene TRBJ1-5; D ambiguous. The CDR3 length is 13 residues. Trimming shortened V by 1 base and J by 3 bases, and 4 bases separated the two germline ends. Germline V CDR1 and CDR2: SNHLY, FYNNEI. The CDR3 nucleotides read TGTGCCAGCAGTGAAGGGGCCAATCAGCCCCAGCATTTT. It encodes CASSEGANQPQHF.

The V call is TRBV27, the J call TRBJ1-1; tentatively, D is TRBD1 (5 bases). The germline V gene has CDR1 MNHEY and CDR2 SMNVEV (reference sequence). The CDR3 covers 17 residues. The V end was cut by 5 bases, the J end by 4 bases, with 23 bases between. The CDR3 DNA is TGTGCCAGCAGTCACCAAATTCGGCAGGGTACCGGCACTGAAGCTTTCTTT. This gives the protein CASSHQIRQGTGTEAFF.

This chain links TRBV28 with TRBJ1-5; 7 positions agree with TRBD1. The CDR3 spans 15 residues. The V and J ends lost 2 bases and 3 bases, in that order; junction bases with no gene match: 4. Germline lookup yields CDR1 MDHEN and CDR2 SYDVKM. CDR3 in DNA: TGTGCCAGCAGTTTAGGACAGGCGTTCAATCAGCCCCAGCATTTT. Translating gives CASSLGQAFNQPQHF.

The V and J genes are TRBV6-5 and TRBJ1-2; the D is unclear. V lost 6 bases and J 5 bases, leaving 19 bases between the germline ends. CDR1 and CDR2 (germline): MNHEY, SVGAGI. There are 15 residues in the CDR3. The CDR3 nucleotides are TGTGCCAGCAGGCCGGCCGAAGCGGGTGGGTATGGCTACACCTTC. Translating gives CASRPAEAGGYGYTF.